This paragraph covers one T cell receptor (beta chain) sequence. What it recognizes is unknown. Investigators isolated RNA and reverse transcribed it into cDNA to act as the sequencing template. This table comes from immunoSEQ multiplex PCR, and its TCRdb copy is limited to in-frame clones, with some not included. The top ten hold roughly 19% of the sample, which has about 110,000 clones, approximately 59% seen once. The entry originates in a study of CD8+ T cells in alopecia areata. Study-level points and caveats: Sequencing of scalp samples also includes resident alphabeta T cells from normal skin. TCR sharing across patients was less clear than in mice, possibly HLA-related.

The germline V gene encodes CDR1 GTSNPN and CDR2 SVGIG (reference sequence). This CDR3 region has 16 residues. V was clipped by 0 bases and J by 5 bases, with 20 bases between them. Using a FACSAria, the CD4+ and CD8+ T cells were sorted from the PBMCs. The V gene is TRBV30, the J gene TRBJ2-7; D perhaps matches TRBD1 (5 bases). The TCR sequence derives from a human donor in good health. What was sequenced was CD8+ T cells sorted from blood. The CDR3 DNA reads TGTGCCTGGAGTGTTTTCGTTAGGGGCGGTCGGAACGAGCAGTACTTC. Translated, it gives CAWSVFVRGGRNEQYF.